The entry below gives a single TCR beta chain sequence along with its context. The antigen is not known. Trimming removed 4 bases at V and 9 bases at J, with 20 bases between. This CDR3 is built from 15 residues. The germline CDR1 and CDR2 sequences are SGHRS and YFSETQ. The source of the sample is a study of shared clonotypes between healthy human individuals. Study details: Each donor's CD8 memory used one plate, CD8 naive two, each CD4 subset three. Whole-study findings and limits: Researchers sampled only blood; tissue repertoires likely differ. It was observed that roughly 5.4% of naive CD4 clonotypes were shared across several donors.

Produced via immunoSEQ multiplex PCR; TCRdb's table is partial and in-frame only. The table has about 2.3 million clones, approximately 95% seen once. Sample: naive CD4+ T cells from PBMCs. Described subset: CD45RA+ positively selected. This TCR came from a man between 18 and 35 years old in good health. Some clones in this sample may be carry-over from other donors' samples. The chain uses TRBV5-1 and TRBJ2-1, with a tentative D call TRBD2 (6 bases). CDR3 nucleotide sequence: TGCGCCAGCAGCCTCGTCGCCTATTATAGCGGTGAGCAGTTCTTC. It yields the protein CASSLVAYYSGEQFF.